This T cell receptor (beta chain) was sequenced during a study of cytomegalovirus exposure and HLA in healthy donors. Study-wide results and limits: Previously analyzed data showed that most TCR beta V segments were productive at a frequency of about 87% or about 30%. In a later analysis, at a false discovery rate of 0.05, 16,951 TCR beta sequences matched HLA alleles. When the data were analyzed later, several of the most significant clusters appeared to be linked to common viral pathogens. TCR beta chains numbering 150 to 200 were designated cytomegalovirus-associated.

Of note for this clone: Its antigen is not identified.

The CDR3 is 14 residues long. Germline lookup yields CDR1 LNHDA and CDR2 SQIVND (reference sequence). The germline V and J ends were trimmed by 3 bases and 4 bases, with 11 bases remaining between them. PCR was performed using 60 Vbeta and 13 Jbeta primers. Method: immunoSEQ multiplex PCR; TCRdb's copy keeps in-frame clones and lacks some. The sample lists 200,000 to 250,000 clones, approximately 70% occurring once. Sequenced input: PBMCs. The rearrangement links TRBV19 to TRBJ2-3; tentative D call: TRBD2 (5 bases). The TCR was taken from a woman in her 30s in good health and CMV-seronegative. The CDR3 DNA sequence: TGTGCCAGTAGTATTCCGGGATTTGCAGATACGCAGTATTTT. It translates to CASSIPGFADTQYF.